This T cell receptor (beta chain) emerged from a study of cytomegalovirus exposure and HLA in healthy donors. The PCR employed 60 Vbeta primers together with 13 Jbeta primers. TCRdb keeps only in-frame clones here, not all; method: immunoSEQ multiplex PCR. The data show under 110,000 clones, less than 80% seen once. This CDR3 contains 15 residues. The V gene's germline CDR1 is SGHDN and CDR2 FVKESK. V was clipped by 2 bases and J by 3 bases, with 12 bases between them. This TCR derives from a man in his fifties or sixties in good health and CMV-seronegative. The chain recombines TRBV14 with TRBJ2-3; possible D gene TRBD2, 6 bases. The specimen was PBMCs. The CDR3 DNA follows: TGTGCCAGCAGCCAATTCCGGGGGAGAACAGATACGCAGTATTTT. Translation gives CASSQFRGRTDTQYF.